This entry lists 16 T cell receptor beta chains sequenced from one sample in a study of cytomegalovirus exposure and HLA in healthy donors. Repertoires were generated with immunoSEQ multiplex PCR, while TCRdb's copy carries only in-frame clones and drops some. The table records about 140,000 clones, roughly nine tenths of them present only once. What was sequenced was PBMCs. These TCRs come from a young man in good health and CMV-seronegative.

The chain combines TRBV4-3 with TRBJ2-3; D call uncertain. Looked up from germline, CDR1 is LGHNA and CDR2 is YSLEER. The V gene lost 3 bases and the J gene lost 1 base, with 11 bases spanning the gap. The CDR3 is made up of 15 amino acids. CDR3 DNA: TGCGCCAGCAGCCAGTATTTTCGCGGCACAGATACGCAGTATTTT. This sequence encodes CASSQYFRGTDTQYF.

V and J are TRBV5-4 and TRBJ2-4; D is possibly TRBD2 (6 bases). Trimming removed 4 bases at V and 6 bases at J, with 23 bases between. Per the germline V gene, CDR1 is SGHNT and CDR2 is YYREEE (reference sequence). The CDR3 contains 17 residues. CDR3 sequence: CASSGDPGWGVRNIQYF. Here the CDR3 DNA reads TGTGCCAGCAGCGGGGACCCTGGATGGGGGGTAAGAAACATTCAGTACTTC.

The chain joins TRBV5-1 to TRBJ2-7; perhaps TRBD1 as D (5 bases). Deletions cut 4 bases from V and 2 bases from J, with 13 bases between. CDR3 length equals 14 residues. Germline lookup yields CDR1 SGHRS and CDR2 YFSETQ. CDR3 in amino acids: CASSTNTGTYEQYF. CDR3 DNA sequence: TGCGCCAGCAGCACAAATACAGGAACCTACGAGCAGTACTTC.

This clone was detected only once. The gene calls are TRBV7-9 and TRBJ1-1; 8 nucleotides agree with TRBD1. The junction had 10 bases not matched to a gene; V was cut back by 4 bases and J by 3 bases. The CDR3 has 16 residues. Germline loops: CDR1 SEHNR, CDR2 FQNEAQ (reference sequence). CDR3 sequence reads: CASSSRGQGADTEAFF. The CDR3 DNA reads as TGTGCCAGCAGCTCCAGGGGTCAGGGGGCGGACACTGAAGCTTTCTTT.

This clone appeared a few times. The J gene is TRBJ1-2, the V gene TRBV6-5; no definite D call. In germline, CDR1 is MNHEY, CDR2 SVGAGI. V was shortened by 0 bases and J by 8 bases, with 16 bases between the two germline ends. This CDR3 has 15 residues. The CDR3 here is CASSYSAGQAEGYTF. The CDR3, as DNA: TGTGCCAGCAGTTACTCAGCGGGCCAGGCGGAGGGCTACACCTTC.

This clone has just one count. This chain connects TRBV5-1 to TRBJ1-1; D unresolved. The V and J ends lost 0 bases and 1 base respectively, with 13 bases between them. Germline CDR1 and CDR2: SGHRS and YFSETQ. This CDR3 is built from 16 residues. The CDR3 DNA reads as TGCGCCAGCAGCTTGGCCCCGGGGTTGAGGAACACTGAAGCTTTCTTT. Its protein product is CASSLAPGLRNTEAFF.

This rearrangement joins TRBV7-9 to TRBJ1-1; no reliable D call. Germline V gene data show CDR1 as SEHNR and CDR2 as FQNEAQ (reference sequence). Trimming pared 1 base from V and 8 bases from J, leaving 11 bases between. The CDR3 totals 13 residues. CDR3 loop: CASSLDAGTEAFF. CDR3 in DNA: TGTGCCAGCAGCTTAGATGCAGGAACAGAAGCTTTCTTT.

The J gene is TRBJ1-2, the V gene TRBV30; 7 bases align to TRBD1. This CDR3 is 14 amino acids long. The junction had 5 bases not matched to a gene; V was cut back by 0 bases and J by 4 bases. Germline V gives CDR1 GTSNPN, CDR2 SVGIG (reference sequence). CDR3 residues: CAWSVRGGGYGYTF. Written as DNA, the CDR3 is TGTGCCTGGAGTGTGCGAGGGGGCGGCTATGGCTACACCTTC.

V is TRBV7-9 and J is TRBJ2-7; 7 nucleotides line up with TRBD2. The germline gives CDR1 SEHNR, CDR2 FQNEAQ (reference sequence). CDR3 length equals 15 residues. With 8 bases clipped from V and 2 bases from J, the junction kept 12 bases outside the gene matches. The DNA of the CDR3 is TGTGCCAGCGGAGAAGCGGGACGCCTGACCTACGAGCAGTACTTC. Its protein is CASGEAGRLTYEQYF.

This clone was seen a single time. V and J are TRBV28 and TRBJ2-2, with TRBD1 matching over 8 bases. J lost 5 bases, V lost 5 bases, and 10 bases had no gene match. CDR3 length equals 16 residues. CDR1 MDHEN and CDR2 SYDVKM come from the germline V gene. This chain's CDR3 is CASSPSDRGRTGELFF. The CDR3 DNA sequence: TGTGCCAGCAGTCCTTCCGACAGGGGTAGGACCGGGGAGCTGTTTTTT.

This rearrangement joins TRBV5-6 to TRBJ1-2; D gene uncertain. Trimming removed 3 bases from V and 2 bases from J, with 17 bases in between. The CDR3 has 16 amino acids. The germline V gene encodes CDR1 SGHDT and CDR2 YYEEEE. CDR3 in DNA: TGTGCCAGCAGCTCGGAACTGCGGGGTAGGAACTATGGCTACACCTTC. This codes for CASSSELRGRNYGYTF.

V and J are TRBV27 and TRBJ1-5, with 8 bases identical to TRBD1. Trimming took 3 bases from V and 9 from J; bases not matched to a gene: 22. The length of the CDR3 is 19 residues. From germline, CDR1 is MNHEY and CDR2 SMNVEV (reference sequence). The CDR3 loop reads CASSLGLPGTGTDIWPQHF. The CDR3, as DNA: TGTGCCAGCAGTTTGGGGCTCCCCGGGACAGGCACGGATATATGGCCCCAGCATTTT.

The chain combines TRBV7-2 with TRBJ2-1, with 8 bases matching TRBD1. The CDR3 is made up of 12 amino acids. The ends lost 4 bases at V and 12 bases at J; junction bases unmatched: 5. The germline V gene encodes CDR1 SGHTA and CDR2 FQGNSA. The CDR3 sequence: CASSSADRGQFF. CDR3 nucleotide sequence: TGTGCCAGCAGCTCCGCCGACAGGGGGCAGTTCTTC. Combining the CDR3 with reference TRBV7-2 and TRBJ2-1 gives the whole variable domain GAGVSQSPSNKVTEKGKDVELRCDPISGHTALYWYRQSLGQGLEFLIYFQGNSAPDKSGLPSDRFSAERTGGSVSTLTIQRTQQEDSAVYLCASSSADRGQFFGPGTRLTVL.

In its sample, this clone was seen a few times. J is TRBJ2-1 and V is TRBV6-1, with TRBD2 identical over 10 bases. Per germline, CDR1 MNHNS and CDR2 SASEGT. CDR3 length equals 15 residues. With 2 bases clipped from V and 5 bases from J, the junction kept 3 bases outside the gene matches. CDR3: CASSENTSGNNEQFF. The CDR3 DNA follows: TGTGCCAGCAGTGAAAATACTAGCGGGAACAATGAGCAGTTCTTC.

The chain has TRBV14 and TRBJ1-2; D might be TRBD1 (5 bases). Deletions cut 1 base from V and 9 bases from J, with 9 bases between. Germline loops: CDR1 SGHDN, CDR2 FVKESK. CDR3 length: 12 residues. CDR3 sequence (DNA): TGTGCCAGCAGCCAAGGGGGGGTGAGCTACACCTTC. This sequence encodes CASSQGGVSYTF.

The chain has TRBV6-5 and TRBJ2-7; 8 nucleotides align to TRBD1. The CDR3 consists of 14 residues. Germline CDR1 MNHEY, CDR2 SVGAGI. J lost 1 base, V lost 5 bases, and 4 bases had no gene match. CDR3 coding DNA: TGTGCCAGCAGTCGACAGGGGAGGTCCTACGAGCAGTACTTC. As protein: CASSRQGRSYEQYF.